The clone carrying this T cell receptor (beta chain) was seen a few times. Its antigen is unidentified. Both iRepertoire HTBI primers and Arm-PCR of CDR3 regions were used to build the TCR beta libraries. From the multiplex PCR reads, TCRdb called clonotypes with MiXCR, one entry per CDR3 protein. The table includes 360,000 or so distinct CDR3 sequences, around 15% detected once. The time point here: newly diagnosed GD, antithyroid drugs for less than 3 months. PBMCs provided the RNA from which the TCR library was made. This sample is part of a study of regulatory T cells in long-lasting Graves disease. Study results and caveats: Accuracy may have suffered from the small sample size.

The germline V and J ends were trimmed by 0 bases and 2 bases, with 14 bases remaining between them. Germline assignment: CDR1 PRHDT and CDR2 FYEKMQ (reference sequence). The CDR3 contains 17 residues. These records were also assigned to another study, of T cells in Graves' hyperthyroidism and ophthalmopathy. From that study: Patients were excluded because of uncontrolled infection, other autoimmune disease, pregnancy or lactation. Blood held most thyroid clonotypes expanded above 0.001 frequency.

This rearrangement joins TRBV13 to TRBJ2-1, with D perhaps matching TRBD2 (6 bases). The clonotype originates from a woman aged 18-29 years with Graves disease. The sample was peripheral blood mononuclear cells (PBMCs), taken at new diagnosis, from a patient treated with antithyroid drugs. The CDR3: CASSLGGHGGAYNEQFF. As DNA, the CDR3 is TGTGCCAGCAGCTTAGGGGGGCACGGAGGGGCCTACAATGAGCAGTTCTTC.